This TCR beta chain derives from a study of T cell responses to AZD1222 COVID-19 vaccine. Method: immunoSEQ multiplex PCR; TCRdb's copy keeps in-frame clones and lacks some. The sample has approximately 170,000 clones, about 90% seen once. This CDR3 spans 16 amino acids. V lost 3 bases and J lost 3; bases outside the gene matches: 8. Germline V gene sequence: CDR1 LNHDA, CDR2 SQIVND (reference sequence). Combined were second doses at about 4 or about 12 weeks. This clone was counted once. The chain uses TRBV19 and TRBJ2-1, with 7 positions matching TRBD1. Sequencing used peripheral blood, obtained 28 days after the second AZD1222 dose. The TCR originated in an adult who received the AZD1222 COVID-19 vaccine. The CDR3 region is CASSMVKTGYYNEQFF. The CDR3 coding sequence is TGTGCCAGTAGTATGGTTAAGACAGGGTACTACAATGAGCAGTTCTTC.